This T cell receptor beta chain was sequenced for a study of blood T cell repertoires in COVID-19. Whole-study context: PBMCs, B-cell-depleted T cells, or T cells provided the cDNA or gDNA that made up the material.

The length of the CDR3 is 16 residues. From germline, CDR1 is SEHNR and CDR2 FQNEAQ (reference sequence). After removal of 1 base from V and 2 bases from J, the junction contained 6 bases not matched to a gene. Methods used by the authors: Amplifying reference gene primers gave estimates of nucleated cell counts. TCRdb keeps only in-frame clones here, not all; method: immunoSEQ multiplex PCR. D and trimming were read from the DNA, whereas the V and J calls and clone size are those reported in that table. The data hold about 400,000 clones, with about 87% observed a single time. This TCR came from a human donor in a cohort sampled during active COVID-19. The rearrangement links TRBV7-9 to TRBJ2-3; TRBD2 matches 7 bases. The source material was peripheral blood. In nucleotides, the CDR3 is TGTGCCAGCAGCTTAGGGGACTACCCCTACACAGATACGCAGTATTTT. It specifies CASSLGDYPYTDTQYF.